This record covers a single T cell receptor beta chain. Per the original methods: Scientists estimated how many nucleated cells there were by amplifying reference gene primers. Repertoires were generated with immunoSEQ multiplex PCR, while TCRdb's copy carries only in-frame clones and drops some. The DNA gave D and trimming, while V, J and clone size come from that table. The table lists around 100,000 clones, 85% to 90% of them singletons. This entry comes from a study of blood T cell repertoires in COVID-19. Across the whole study: From T cells, B-cell-depleted T cells, or PBMCs came the material, which was cDNA or gDNA.

Germline-derived CDR1 and CDR2 are ENHRY and SYGVKD. The CDR3 consists of 14 residues. Trimming cost V 8 bases and J 0 bases, with 12 bases left between them. Sequenced sample: peripheral blood. The source is a human donor in a cohort sampled during active COVID-19. V gene TRBV10-3 combines with J gene TRBJ2-3; perhaps TRBD1 as D (5 bases). For the CDR3, the DNA is TGTGCCATCCAGGGCAGCGTTAGCACAGATACGCAGTATTTT. It specifies CAIQGSVSTDTQYF.